Listed here is a single T cell receptor beta chain. This clone occurred once. The antigen this receptor binds is unknown. No quality values exist for individual bases; no much larger clone is one base distant. The data originate from a study of somatic mutations in cytotoxic T cells in rheumatoid arthritis listed by TCRdb under 2017. Regarding the research as a whole: Some V beta antibody-stained T-cell populations were flow-sorted on a FACSAria II or Sony SH800 at nearly 100% purity, and sorted V beta1+ cells also underwent TCRB sequencing. In newly diagnosed rheumatoid arthritis without treatment, the study examined if expanded CD8+ T-cell clones harbor somatic mutations, relying on TCRB deep sequencing to characterize clonality. A total of some 63 rheumatoid arthritis patients and over 15 healthy controls underwent TCRB deep sequencing. Patients and controls did not essentially differ in median age, which was nearly identical between the groups. Broader findings and caveats from the paper: No adjustment for multiple comparisons was made for the slight TRBV07 underrepresentation in patients. Rheumatoid arthritis patients and age-matched healthy controls did not significantly differ in CD8+ T-cell clonality. In about an eighth of the roughly 65 patients, more than 20% of CD8+ cells belonged to the largest CD8+ clone, while several identical CD8+ TCRB sequences were shared between blood and synovial fluid. The antigen targets of the expanded CD8+ clones were unknown, and absence from virus-specific databases did not rule out viral specificity. Healthy controls showed no age-related increase in CD8+ clonality, whereas patients did (Spearman r of about 0.53).

With a median age of approximately 60 years (range roughly 20-70) and approximately 53% female, the healthy controls consisted of about 20 blood donors whose buffy coats were used. Flow cytometry confirmed the purity of CD4+ and CD8+ cells that had been isolated by positive magnetic bead selection on an AutoMACS. Isolation of peripheral blood mononuclear cells was done through Ficoll-Paque PLUS density gradient separation. Nucleospin Tissue or Tissue XS kits were used to extract DNA from CD4-enriched, CD8-enriched or PBMC samples, and a Qubit 2.0 fluorometer was used for quantification. The germline V gene specifies MDHEN as CDR1 and SYDVKM as CDR2. The CDR3 holds 13 amino acids from the cysteine to the phenylalanine. Only the CDR3 region is kept as DNA, spanning 39 bases read in frame from base 1. Deletion took 2 bases off V and 1 base off J, with a span of 5 bases between the germline ends. Sequencing of TCRB CDR3 was done on genomic DNA with the immunoSEQ assay. The study's own analysis went as follows. The analyses included only productive TCRB rearrangements. Clonality was calculated as a Shannon entropy-based productive clonality index, and a clone was defined by a unique TCRB CDR3 sequence. Repertoire overlap for a pair of samples was computed from each clone's template counts relative to total templates per sample. Flow cytometry-measured V-gene usage correlated with V-gene usage from TCRB sequencing, with a Spearman r of about 0.56. In its TCRdb copy, this immuneACCESS table keeps in-frame sequences only and misses some clones. Where compared with another copy, unresolved V genes explain less than half of these, and the others have no known cause. V and J calls plus clone size are reproduced from that table; the DNA served to infer D and trimming. Across this sample there are some 25,000 clones, with 70% to 80% seen only once. The biggest ten clones account for roughly a tenth of the sample.

This clonotype originated in a woman aged 18-30 years in good health. Here the chain combines TRBV28 and TRBJ1-1; no D gene is confidently identified. Specimen: CD8+ T cells sorted from blood. The DNA sequence is given as TGTGCCAGCAGTTTAGGCAGGAACACTGAAGCTTTCTTT. The resulting protein is CASSLGRNTEAFF.